This paragraph reports one T cell receptor beta chain. This entry comes from a study of blood T cell repertoires in COVID-19. At the level of the study: Sources were T cells, B-cell-depleted T cells, or PBMCs; the material itself was cDNA or gDNA.

This table comes from immunoSEQ multiplex PCR, and its TCRdb copy is limited to in-frame clones, with some not included. The repertoire includes about 46,000 clones, approximately 80% of them detected once, and over 8.5% sits in the top ten. The CDR3 totals 15 residues. Germline assignment: CDR1 SGHTA and CDR2 FQGTGA. V was trimmed by 0 bases and J by 0 bases, leaving 8 bases between them. This TCR was recovered from a man aged 60-69 years with acute or convalescent COVID-19. Sequenced input: peripheral blood. This chain joins TRBV7-3 and TRBJ1-1; unclear D gene. Here the CDR3 DNA reads TGTGCCAGCAGCTTAACTGGAGCGCTGAACACTGAAGCTTTCTTT. Amino acids: CASSLTGALNTEAFF. Filled out from reference TRBV7-3 and TRBJ1-1, the complete variable domain reads GAGVSQTPSNKVTEKGKYVELRCDPISGHTALYWYRQSLGQGPEFLIYFQGTGAADDSGLPNDRFFAVRPEGSVSTLKIQRTERGDSAVYLCASSLTGALNTEAFFGQGTRLTVV.